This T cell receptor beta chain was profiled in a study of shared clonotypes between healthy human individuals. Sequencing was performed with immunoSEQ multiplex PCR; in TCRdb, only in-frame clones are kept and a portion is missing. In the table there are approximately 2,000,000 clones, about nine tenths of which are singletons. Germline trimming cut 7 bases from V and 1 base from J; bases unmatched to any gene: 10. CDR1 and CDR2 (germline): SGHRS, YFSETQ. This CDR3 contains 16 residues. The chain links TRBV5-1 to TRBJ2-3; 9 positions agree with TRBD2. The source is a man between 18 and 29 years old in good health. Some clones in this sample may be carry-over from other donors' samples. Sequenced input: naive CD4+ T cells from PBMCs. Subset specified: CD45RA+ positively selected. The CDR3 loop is CASSASGIWGTDTQYF. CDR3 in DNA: TGCGCCAGCTCCGCTAGCGGGATATGGGGCACAGATACGCAGTATTTT.